One sample yielded the 13 T cell receptor beta chains listed below, sequenced in a study of blood T cell repertoires in COVID-19. Produced via immunoSEQ multiplex PCR; TCRdb's table is partial and in-frame only. Here the sample spans a few hundred thousand clones, around 83% being singletons. The specimen was peripheral blood. The receptors come from a woman in her forties or fifties with acute or convalescent COVID-19.

V is TRBV5-6 and J is TRBJ1-5; 7 positions agree with TRBD1. Germline CDR1 is SGHDT and CDR2 is YYEEEE. The V segment lost 5 bases and the J segment 0 bases; nucleotides outside the gene matches: 11. The CDR3 has 17 residues. CDR3 bases: TGTGCCAGCAGTAGACAGGGTACTGTCTATAGCAATCAGCCCCAGCATTTT. Protein sequence: CASSRQGTVYSNQPQHF.

The chain uses TRBV19 and TRBJ1-1; TRBD1 aligns across 10 bases. The germline V gene encodes CDR1 LNHDA and CDR2 SQIVND (reference sequence). V was clipped by 5 bases and J by 5 bases; unmatched bases: 2. The CDR3 sequence is 13 residues long. The CDR3 region has the DNA TGTGCCAGTAGTGTGGACAGGGGGACTGAAGCTTTCTTT. This codes for CASSVDRGTEAFF.

The chain has TRBV10-2 and TRBJ2-7; TRBD1 matches at 8 bases. CDR3 length: 13 amino acids. Trimming cost V 7 bases and J 7 bases; bases outside gene matches: 9. Germline V CDR1 and CDR2: WSHSY, SAAADI. DNA for the CDR3: TGCGCCAGCACAGGACAGGGAACGGGAGAGCAGTACGTC. As protein: CASTGQGTGEQYV.

V is TRBV11-3 and J is TRBJ2-7; D is perhaps TRBD2 (5 bases). The CDR3 totals 16 residues. Germline V gives CDR1 SGHNT, CDR2 YENEEA. With 1 base removed from V and 6 bases from J, the gap between germline ends came to 19 bases. The DNA of the CDR3 is TGTGCCAGCAGCTTAGCCTCCCCCGCGGGTCCGGCCGAGCAGTACTTC. Translation: CASSLASPAGPAEQYF. Based on the CDR3 plus reference TRBV11-3 and TRBJ2-7, the full variable domain is EAGVVQSPRYKIIEKKQPVAFWCNPISGHNTLYWYLQNLGQGPELLIRYENEEAVDDSQLPKDRFSAERLKGVDSTLKIQPAELGDSAVYLCASSLASPAGPAEQYFGPGTRLTVT.

This clone was recorded a few times. The genes are TRBV7-9 and TRBJ1-2; 9 positions match TRBD1. V trimming: 5 bases; J trimming: 2 bases; junction bases outside the gene matches: 6. CDR1 SEHNR and CDR2 FQNEAQ come from the germline V gene (reference sequence). This CDR3 region has 15 residues. CDR3 residues: CASSPGDRVNYGYTF. In nucleotides, the CDR3 is TGTGCCAGCAGCCCAGGGGACAGGGTCAACTATGGCTACACCTTC.

V is TRBV5-1 and J is TRBJ1-2, with D possibly matching TRBD1 (6 bases). Deletions cut 5 bases from V and 2 bases from J, with 13 bases between. This CDR3 is built from 14 residues. Germline V CDR1 and CDR2: SGHRS, YFSETQ. CDR3 sequence reads: CASRPPTGNYGYTF. The CDR3 DNA sequence: TGCGCCAGCAGACCTCCTACAGGGAACTATGGCTACACCTTC.

V and J are TRBV6-2 or TRBV6-3 and TRBJ2-7, with no clear D. The V and J ends lost 0 bases and 0 bases respectively, with 12 bases between them. The CDR3 length is 16 residues. The germline CDR1 and CDR2 sequences are MNHEY and SVGEGT. In DNA, the CDR3 is TGTGCCAGCAGTTACTCGATGGTCACTCTCTCCTACGAGCAGTACTTC. Translation gives CASSYSMVTLSYEQYF.

Points on this clone: Germline and junction disagree at one end, which may indicate a read error. V usage is TRBV10-3 and J usage is TRBJ1-1; D remains ambiguous. The CDR3 loop spans 11 amino acids. Germline V CDR1 and CDR2: ENHRY, SYGVKD. CDR3 region: CATSRAGEAFF. DNA for the CDR3: TGTGCCACCAGTAGAGCGGGTGAAGCTTTCTTT.

J is TRBJ2-6 and V is TRBV7-7; D may be TRBD2 (5 bases). The ends were cut back, 5 bases at V and 4 bases at J, with 12 bases in the middle. This CDR3 comprises 15 residues. CDR1 and CDR2 (germline): SSHAT, FNYEAQ (reference sequence). The CDR3: CASSPRVGGANVLTF. CDR3 nucleotide sequence: TGTGCCAGCAGCCCGAGGGTCGGAGGGGCCAACGTCCTGACTTTC.

V and J are TRBV2 and TRBJ2-5; D is possibly TRBD1 (5 bases). The germline V gene has CDR1 SNHLY and CDR2 FYNNEI. V was cut by 4 bases and J by 4 bases, with 10 bases left in between. This CDR3 is built from 13 residues. CDR3 coding DNA: TGTGCCAGCAGTGGACAGATAAGAGAGACCCAGTACTTC. Translation gives CASSGQIRETQYF.

This sequence joins TRBV9 and TRBJ2-7, with 9 bases that match TRBD2. Germline loops: CDR1 SGDLS, CDR2 YYNGEE. The CDR3 sequence is 15 residues long. V lost 0 bases to trimming and J lost 5 bases; unmatched junction nucleotides: 6. CDR3 residues: CASSVGLAGLDEQYF. CDR3 DNA: TGTGCCAGCAGCGTAGGTCTAGCGGGACTGGACGAGCAGTACTTC.

The chain links TRBV29-1 to TRBJ1-2; 7 bases map to TRBD1. Looked up from germline, CDR1 is SQVTM and CDR2 is ANQGSEA. The V gene end was trimmed by 4 bases and the J gene end by 8 bases; junction bases not matched to a gene: 10. The CDR3 has 13 amino acids. The CDR3: CSVASDEGAGYTF. The CDR3 bases are TGCAGCGTTGCCTCGGACGAGGGGGCAGGCTACACCTTC.

This chain links TRBV5-8 with TRBJ2-4, with 9 bases identical to TRBD1. Germline V CDR1 and CDR2: SGHTS, YDEGEE. The CDR3 length is 14 residues. With V trimmed by 4 bases and J by 8 bases, 7 bases remained unmatched. DNA of the CDR3: TGTGCCAGCAGCAAGGGACAGGGTATGGACATTCAGTACTTC. This codes for CASSKGQGMDIQYF.